The subject of this entry is one T cell receptor beta chain. These data come from a study of blood T cell repertoires in COVID-19. Study background: Nucleic acid was either cDNA or gDNA, and it came from T cells, B-cell-depleted T cells, or PBMCs.

TCRdb's table, derived via immunoSEQ multiplex PCR, lists solely in-frame clones and lacks some. The sample lists approximately 270,000 clones, roughly 91% occurring once. From germline, CDR1 is GTSNPN and CDR2 SVGIG (reference sequence). There are 14 residues in the CDR3. V lost 0 bases and J 0 bases, leaving 6 bases between the germline ends. The source of this sequence is a woman in her sixties or seventies who had recovered from COVID-19. This sequence joins TRBV30 and TRBJ1-5; D not certain. Sequencing was performed on PBMCs or T cells enriched from blood (not recorded which). CDR3 coding DNA: TGTGCCTGGAGTGTGGCTGATAGCAATCAGCCCCAGCATTTT. This codes for CAWSVADSNQPQHF.